Presented here are 30 T cell receptor beta chains from one specimen sequenced in a study of blood T cell repertoires in COVID-19. The data were produced by immunoSEQ multiplex PCR, yet TCRdb's version contains in-frame clones alone and is incomplete. In the table there are about 230,000 clones, 70% to 90% of which are singletons. Source material: peripheral blood. Source of these receptors: a man aged 50 or older with COVID-19, enrolled during active disease.

The V gene is TRBV9, the J gene TRBJ2-7, with D possibly being TRBD1 (6 bases). This CDR3 is built from 13 residues. Germline V gene sequence: CDR1 SGDLS, CDR2 YYNGEE. Trimming pared 5 bases from V and 3 bases from J, leaving 12 bases between. Written as DNA, the CDR3 is TGTGCCAGCAGTAAGACAGGATACTACGAGCAGTACTTC. Translated, it gives CASSKTGYYEQYF.

The rearrangement joins TRBV7-2 to TRBJ1-3; D is unclear. V was clipped by 3 bases and J by 3 bases, with 9 bases between them. The CDR3 sequence is 14 residues long. Germline V gene sequence: CDR1 SGHTA, CDR2 FQGNSA. The chain's CDR3 is CASSFQAGGNTIYF. CDR3 nucleotides: TGTGCCAGCAGCTTCCAGGCGGGTGGAAACACCATATATTTT.

The chain carries TRBV28 and TRBJ1-5; D gene unclear. The CDR3 extends over 16 amino acids. Germline values: CDR1 MDHEN, CDR2 SYDVKM. The V and J ends lost 7 bases and 2 bases respectively, with 18 bases between them. The CDR3 loop is CASTPWRGSGNQPQHF. The CDR3 DNA reads TGTGCCAGCACCCCTTGGCGGGGATCGGGCAATCAGCCCCAGCATTTT.

The V call is TRBV19, the J call TRBJ2-7; maybe TRBD2 (7 bases). The CDR3 consists of 13 residues. Trimming stripped 8 bases from V and 5 bases from J, with 16 bases between. The germline V gene has CDR1 LNHDA and CDR2 SQIVND (reference sequence). The chain's CDR3 is CASGGATVHEQYF. CDR3 nucleotides: TGTGCCAGTGGGGGGGCGACCGTTCACGAGCAGTACTTC.

V usage is TRBV29-1 and J usage is TRBJ2-2; D perhaps matches TRBD2 (5 bases). Germline values: CDR1 SQVTM, CDR2 ANQGSEA. With 5 bases removed from V and 1 base from J, the gap between germline ends came to 11 bases. The CDR3 totals 14 residues. The CDR3 bases are TGCAGCGTTTCCGGGGTGGTGAACACCGGGGAGCTGTTTTTT. Its protein product is CSVSGVVNTGELFF.

CDR3 in DNA: TGTGCCAGCAGTGACACCAGGTCGTGGTACACTGAAGCTTTCTTT. The encoded protein is CASSDTRSWYTEAFF. The chain joins TRBV25-1 to TRBJ1-1, with unresolved D. CDR1 and CDR2 (germline): MGHDK, SYGVNS. The CDR3 has 15 residues. With 3 bases removed from V and 3 bases from J, the gap between germline ends came to 14 bases.

This clone was seen only a few times. V gene TRBV7-3 combines with J gene TRBJ2-5; no clear D gene. CDR3 length equals 13 residues. The ends were cut back, 1 base at V and 3 bases at J, with 6 bases in the middle. The germline V gene encodes CDR1 SGHTA and CDR2 FQGTGA. DNA of the CDR3: TGTGCCAGCAGCTTAAGCGGTGAAGAGACCCAGTACTTC. It encodes CASSLSGEETQYF. Supplemented by reference TRBV7-3 and TRBJ2-5, the full variable domain reads GAGVSQTPSNKVTEKGKYVELRCDPISGHTALYWYRQSLGQGPEFLIYFQGTGAADDSGLPNDRFFAVRPEGSVSTLKIQRTERGDSAVYLCASSLSGEETQYFGPGTRLLVL.

This clone was counted once. The chain is built from TRBV11-3 and TRBJ1-3; 8 nucleotides align to TRBD1. There are 15 residues in the CDR3. CDR1 is SGHNT, CDR2 YENEEA, per germline. Trimming took 5 bases from V and 2 from J; bases not matched to a gene: 5. In nucleotides, the CDR3 is TGTGCCAGCAGCATCGCAGGGGGCCCTGGAAACACCATATATTTT. Residues: CASSIAGGPGNTIYF.

This clone appeared a single time. V usage is TRBV23-1 and J usage is TRBJ1-1; the match to TRBD1 covers 8 bases. TRBV23-1 is filed as an ORF, its function uncertain. The J segment lost 1 base and the V segment lost 6 bases, leaving 16 bases of the junction unmatched. The length of the CDR3 is 18 residues. CDR3 sequence reads: CASSGRKGQGARNTEAFF. The CDR3 DNA follows: TGCGCCAGCAGCGGCCGCAAGGGGCAGGGGGCGCGGAACACTGAAGCTTTCTTT.

The chain links TRBV5-5 to TRBJ2-7; D may be TRBD2 (5 bases). Germline lookup yields CDR1 SGHKS and CDR2 YYEKEE (reference sequence). V was clipped by 1 base and J by 2 bases, with 13 bases between them. This CDR3 has 15 amino acids. Here the CDR3 reads CASSLNGESPYEQYF. The CDR3 nucleotides read TGTGCCAGCAGCTTGAACGGGGAGTCCCCCTACGAGCAGTACTTC.

The gene calls are TRBV7-8 and TRBJ2-7; 7 nucleotides align to TRBD1. J lost 6 bases, V lost 6 bases, and 14 bases had no gene match. Germline V gene lookup returns CDR1 SGHVS and CDR2 FQNEAQ. The CDR3 runs 15 residues. The CDR3 DNA is TGTGCCAGCAGTCCAAATCGACAGGGTGGGGGCGAGCAGTACTTC. Protein product: CASSPNRQGGGEQYF.

This clone has just one count. The chain employs TRBV30 and TRBJ1-1; D possibly corresponds to TRBD1 (5 bases). Trimming pared 3 bases from V and 6 bases from J, leaving 14 bases between. The CDR3 loop spans 13 amino acids. Looked up from germline, CDR1 is GTSNPN and CDR2 is SVGIG (reference sequence). CDR3 in amino acids: CAWRAGFYAEAFF. In DNA form, the CDR3 reads TGTGCCTGGAGGGCAGGGTTTTACGCTGAAGCTTTCTTT.

J is TRBJ1-1 and V is TRBV6-5, with D tentatively TRBD1 (5 bases). The CDR3 covers 13 residues. Per the germline V gene, CDR1 is MNHEY and CDR2 is SVGAGI. V was pared by 8 bases and J by 1 base, with 11 bases between. For the CDR3, the DNA is TGTGCCAGCCGACCGGGGGGGAACACTGAAGCTTTCTTT. This codes for CASRPGGNTEAFF.

This clone was recorded a few times. V is TRBV7-2 and J is TRBJ2-7, with D possibly matching TRBD2 (5 bases). V lost 1 base, J lost 7 bases, and 14 bases lay in between. Germline V gene lookup returns CDR1 SGHTA and CDR2 FQGNSA. CDR3 length: 14 amino acids. CDR3 sequence reads: CASSLDQVRGEQYF. The CDR3 DNA is TGTGCCAGCAGCTTAGACCAAGTCCGGGGAGAGCAGTACTTC.

The chain links TRBV29-1 to TRBJ1-6; TRBD1 matches at 9 bases. The CDR3 has 13 amino acids. J lost 7 bases, V lost 6 bases, and 4 bases had no gene match. Looked up from germline, CDR1 is SQVTM and CDR2 is ANQGSEA. CDR3 nucleotides: TGCAGCGTGGGGGACAGGGCGAATTCACCCCTCCACTTT. The encoded protein is CSVGDRANSPLHF.

The chain uses TRBV7-9 and TRBJ2-1; 10 bases map to TRBD2. The germline gives CDR1 SEHNR, CDR2 FQNEAQ (reference sequence). V lost 4 bases and J lost 9; bases outside the gene matches: 9. CDR3 length: 15 amino acids. CDR3 region: CASSYESGRAGEQFF. The DNA for the CDR3 is TGTGCCAGCAGCTACGAAAGCGGGAGGGCCGGTGAGCAGTTCTTC.

The chain couples TRBV6-5 to TRBJ2-5, with 9 nucleotides matching TRBD1. The CDR3 loop spans 16 amino acids. The V gene end was trimmed by 0 bases and the J gene end by 7 bases; junction bases not matched to a gene: 9. Per the germline V gene, CDR1 is MNHEY and CDR2 is SVGAGI. This CDR3 reads CASSYSFPGQGGTQYF. The CDR3 nucleotides read TGTGCCAGCAGTTACTCTTTTCCGGGACAGGGCGGGACCCAGTACTTC.

The chain has TRBV7-6 and TRBJ1-3; the D gene is possibly TRBD1 (5 bases). The CDR3 loop spans 14 amino acids. Per germline, CDR1 SGHVS and CDR2 FNYEAQ. Between the trimmed V and J ends, which lost 2 bases and 7 bases, there was a span of 12 bases. CDR3 nucleotide sequence: TGTGCCAGCAGCTTACAGGGTCCTGAGAACACCATATATTTT. It translates to CASSLQGPENTIYF. The full variable domain, with the rest looked up from reference TRBV7-6 and TRBJ1-3, is GAGVSQSPRYKVTKRGQDVALRCDPISGHVSLYWYRQALGQGPEFLTYFNYEAQQDKSGLPNDRFSAERPEGSISTLTIQRTEQRDSAMYRCASSLQGPENTIYFGEGSWLTVV.

Comment on this clone: The sample contains more than one DNA sequence encoding this CDR3. The chain links TRBV7-8 to TRBJ1-2, with 7 bases aligning to TRBD1. The CDR3 runs 14 residues. CDR1 is SGHVS, CDR2 FQNEAQ, per germline. Unmatched junction bases numbered 7, after V lost 5 bases and J lost 4 bases. CDR3 coding DNA: TGTGCCAGCAGCCGAGACAGGGTCTCCTATGGCTACACCTTC. Translation: CASSRDRVSYGYTF.

The chain combines TRBV6-1 with TRBJ1-3, with D perhaps TRBD1 (6 bases). This CDR3 has 17 amino acids. Germline loops: CDR1 MNHNS, CDR2 SASEGT. V was clipped by 3 bases and J by 0 bases, with 15 bases between them. This CDR3 reads CASSDGAQGHSGNTIYF. CDR3 DNA: TGTGCCAGCAGTGATGGGGCGCAGGGACACTCTGGAAACACCATATATTTT.

The chain combines TRBV7-9 with TRBJ2-1; TRBD1 matches 9 bases. The CDR3 runs to 15 residues. Trimming took 6 bases from V and 4 from J; bases not matched to a gene: 7. Germline V gives CDR1 SEHNR, CDR2 FQNEAQ (reference sequence). The CDR3 here is CASSRPGQGYNEQFF. CDR3 coding DNA: TGTGCCAGCAGTCGACCGGGACAGGGTTACAATGAGCAGTTCTTC.

This clone was recorded a few times. The rearrangement links TRBV30 to TRBJ1-6, with TRBD1 matching 9 bases. Trimming took 2 bases from V and 10 from J; bases not matched to a gene: 9. The CDR3 loop spans 15 amino acids. Germline V lookup: CDR1 GTSNPN, CDR2 SVGIG (reference sequence). CDR3 in DNA: TGTGCCTGGAGTAGACAGGGGGATGGGGGGTCACCCCTCCACTTT. It translates to CAWSRQGDGGSPLHF.

J is TRBJ2-2 and V is TRBV9, with D perhaps TRBD2 (6 bases). This CDR3 is 16 amino acids long. The V end lost 3 bases, the J end lost 0 bases, and 12 bases lay between the germline ends. Germline lookup yields CDR1 SGDLS and CDR2 YYNGEE. CDR3 sequence reads: CASSERLDTNTGELFF. The CDR3 DNA reads as TGTGCCAGCAGCGAACGACTAGACACGAACACCGGGGAGCTGTTTTTT.

V gene TRBV18 combines with J gene TRBJ1-3, with no clear D. The length of the CDR3 is 15 residues. Germline assignment: CDR1 KGHSH and CDR2 LQKENI. Trimming took off 1 base at V and 2 bases at J, with 9 bases between the two ends. The chain's CDR3 is CASSPLEVTGNTIYF. The CDR3 bases are TGTGCCAGCTCACCACTGGAGGTGACTGGAAACACCATATATTTT.

The chain is built from TRBV2 and TRBJ1-4; D not resolved. This CDR3 region has 14 residues. The germline CDR1 and CDR2 sequences are SNHLY and FYNNEI. The V end lost 5 bases, the J end lost 7 bases, and 14 bases lay between the germline ends. The chain's CDR3 is CASSRPSRGEKLFF. The CDR3 coding sequence is TGTGCCAGCAGTCGACCGTCTAGAGGTGAAAAACTGTTTTTT.

The chain recombines TRBV27 with TRBJ1-2; 9 bases fit TRBD1. Germline lookup yields CDR1 MNHEY and CDR2 SMNVEV (reference sequence). The trim removed 4 bases at V and 7 bases at J, leaving 4 bases unmatched. CDR3 length equals 13 residues. The DNA for the CDR3 is TGTGCCAGCAGTTGGACAGGGGTTGGTGGCTACACCTTC. Its translation is CASSWTGVGGYTF.

This clone was counted between two and nine times. The rearrangement links TRBV5-4 to TRBJ2-7; TRBD1 aligns across 8 bases. Germline lookup yields CDR1 SGHNT and CDR2 YYREEE (reference sequence). This CDR3 region has 14 residues. V lost 2 bases to trimming and J lost 0 bases; unmatched junction nucleotides: 1. For the CDR3, the DNA is TGTGCCAGCAGCTTTGACAGGGGCTCCTACGAGCAGTACTTC. Residues: CASSFDRGSYEQYF.

V and J are TRBV15 and TRBJ2-1; D gene ambiguous. This CDR3 has 15 amino acids. The V end was cut by 5 bases, the J end by 2 bases, with 13 bases between. Germline V CDR1 and CDR2: LNHNV, YYDKDF (reference sequence). The CDR3, as DNA: TGTGCCACCAGCCCCTCGACAAACCCCTACAATGAGCAGTTCTTC. It is translated as CATSPSTNPYNEQFF.

The chain links TRBV10-3 to TRBJ1-2; 9 nucleotides match TRBD1. Germline V gene lookup returns CDR1 ENHRY and CDR2 SYGVKD. The J segment lost 3 bases and the V segment lost 10 bases, leaving 9 bases of the junction unmatched. CDR3 length equals 14 residues. CDR3 nucleotides: TGTGCCAGCCGGCCGGGACAGGGACACTATGGCTACACCTTC. Its protein is CASRPGQGHYGYTF.

This clone was seen a single time. The chain employs TRBV7-8 and TRBJ1-3, with TRBD1 matching over 8 bases. V was clipped by 5 bases and J by 3 bases; unmatched bases: 6. In germline, CDR1 is SGHVS, CDR2 FQNEAQ. There are 15 residues in the CDR3. DNA for the CDR3: TGTGCCAGCAGCCCGCAGGGGGCAATTGGAAACACCATATATTTT. Protein sequence: CASSPQGAIGNTIYF.